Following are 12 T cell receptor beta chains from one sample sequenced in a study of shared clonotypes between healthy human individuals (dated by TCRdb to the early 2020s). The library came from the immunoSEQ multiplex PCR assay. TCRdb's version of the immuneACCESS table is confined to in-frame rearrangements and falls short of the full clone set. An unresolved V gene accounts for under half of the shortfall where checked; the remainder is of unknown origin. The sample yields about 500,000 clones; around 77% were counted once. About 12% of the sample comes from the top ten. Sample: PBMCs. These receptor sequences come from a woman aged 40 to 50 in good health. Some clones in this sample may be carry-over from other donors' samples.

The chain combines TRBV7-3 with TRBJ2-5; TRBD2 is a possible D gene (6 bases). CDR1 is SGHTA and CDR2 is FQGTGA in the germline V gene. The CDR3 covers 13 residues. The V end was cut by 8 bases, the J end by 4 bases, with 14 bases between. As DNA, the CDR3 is TGTGCCAGCGGCGGGGCAATAGGAGAGACCCAGTACTTC. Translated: CASGGAIGETQYF.

CDR3 bases: TGCGCCAGCAGCCAAGAAGGAGGTGGGTCTAGCGGTACCTACGAGCAGTACTTC. It translates to CASSQEGGGSSGTYEQYF. The rearrangement uses TRBV4-3 and TRBJ2-7; 7 bases fit TRBD2. The V gene's germline CDR1 is LGHNA and CDR2 YSLEER. The CDR3 is made up of 18 amino acids. The J segment lost 2 bases and the V segment lost 0 bases, leaving 13 bases of the junction unmatched.

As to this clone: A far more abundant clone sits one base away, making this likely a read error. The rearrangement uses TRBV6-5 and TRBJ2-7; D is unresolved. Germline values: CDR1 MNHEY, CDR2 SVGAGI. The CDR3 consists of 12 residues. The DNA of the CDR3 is TGTGCCAGTGCACAGAGCTCCTACGGGCAGTACTTC. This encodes CASAQSSYGQYF.

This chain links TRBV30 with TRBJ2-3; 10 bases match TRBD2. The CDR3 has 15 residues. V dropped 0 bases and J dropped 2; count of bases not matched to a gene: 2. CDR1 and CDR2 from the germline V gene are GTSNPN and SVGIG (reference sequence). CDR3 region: CAWSVLAGNTDTQYF. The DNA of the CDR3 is TGTGCCTGGAGTGTACTAGCGGGGAACACAGATACGCAGTATTTT.

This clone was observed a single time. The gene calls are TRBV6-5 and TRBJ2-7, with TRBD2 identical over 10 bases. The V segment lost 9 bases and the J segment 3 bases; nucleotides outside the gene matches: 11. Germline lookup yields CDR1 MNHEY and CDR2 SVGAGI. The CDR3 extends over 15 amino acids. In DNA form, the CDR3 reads TGTGCCAGTAAAAGCGGGAGGGCCGGCAACTACGAGCAGTACTTC. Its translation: CASKSGRAGNYEQYF.

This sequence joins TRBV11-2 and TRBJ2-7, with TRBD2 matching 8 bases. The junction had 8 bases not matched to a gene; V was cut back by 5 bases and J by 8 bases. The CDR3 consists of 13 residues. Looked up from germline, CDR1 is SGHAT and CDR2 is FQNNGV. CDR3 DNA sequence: TGTGCCAGCAGCCTGGGACTAGTTGGTAAGCAGTACTTC. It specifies CASSLGLVGKQYF. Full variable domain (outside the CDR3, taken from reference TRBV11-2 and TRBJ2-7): EAGVAQSPRYKIIEKRQSVAFWCNPISGHATLYWYQQILGQGPKLLIQFQNNGVVDDSQLPKDRFSAERLKGVDSTLKIQPAKLEDSAVYLCASSLGLVGKQYFGPGTRLTVT.

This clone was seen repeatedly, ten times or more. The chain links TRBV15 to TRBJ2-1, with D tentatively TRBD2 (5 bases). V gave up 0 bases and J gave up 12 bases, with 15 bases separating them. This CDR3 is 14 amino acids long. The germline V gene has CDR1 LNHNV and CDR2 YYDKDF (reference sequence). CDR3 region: CATSRDRELIRQFF. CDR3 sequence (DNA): TGTGCCACCAGCAGAGATCGGGAACTTATTCGGCAGTTCTTC.

This CDR3 is CASSLEGREGNEQFF. In nucleotides, the CDR3 is TGTGCCAGCAGCTTGGAAGGTCGGGAGGGCAATGAGCAGTTCTTC. This rearrangement joins TRBV7-8 to TRBJ2-1, with 8 positions matching TRBD2. CDR1 and CDR2 from the germline V gene are SGHVS and FQNEAQ. The CDR3 contains 15 residues. Losses at the gene ends were 3 bases for V and 6 bases for J; bases not matched to a gene: 7. Full variable domain (rest looked up from reference TRBV7-8 and TRBJ2-1): GAGVSQSPRYKVAKRGQDVALRCDPISGHVSLFWYQQALGQGPEFLTYFQNEAQLDKSGLPSDRFFAERPEGSVSTLKIQRTQQEDSAVYLCASSLEGREGNEQFFGPGTRLTVL.

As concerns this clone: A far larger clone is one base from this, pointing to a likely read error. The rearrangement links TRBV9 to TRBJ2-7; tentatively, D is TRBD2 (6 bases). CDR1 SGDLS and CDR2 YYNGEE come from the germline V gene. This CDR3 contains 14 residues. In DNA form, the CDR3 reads TGTGCCAGCAGCGCCGCTAGCGCCTCCTACGAGCAGTGCTTC. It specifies CASSAASASYEQCF.

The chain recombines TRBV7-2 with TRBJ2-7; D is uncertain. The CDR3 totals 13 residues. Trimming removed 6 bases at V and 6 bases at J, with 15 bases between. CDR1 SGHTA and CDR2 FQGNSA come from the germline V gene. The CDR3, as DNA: TGTGCCAGCAGTTCCCGAATGGGCGGCGAGCAGTACTTC. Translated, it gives CASSSRMGGEQYF.

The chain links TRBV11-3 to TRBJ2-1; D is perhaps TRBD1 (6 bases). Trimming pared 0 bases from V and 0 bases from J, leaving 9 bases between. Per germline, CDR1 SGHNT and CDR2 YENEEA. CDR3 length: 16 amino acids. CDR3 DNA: TGTGCCAGCAGCTTAGACGGACAGAGCTCCTACAATGAGCAGTTCTTC. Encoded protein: CASSLDGQSSYNEQFF.

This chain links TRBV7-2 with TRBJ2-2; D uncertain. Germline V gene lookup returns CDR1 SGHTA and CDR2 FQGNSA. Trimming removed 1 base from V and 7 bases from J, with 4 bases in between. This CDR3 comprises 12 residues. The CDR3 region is CASSLEIGELFF. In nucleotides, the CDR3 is TGTGCCAGCAGCTTAGAGATCGGGGAGCTGTTTTTT.